This T cell receptor (beta chain) emerged from a study of response to subunit inactivated influenza vaccine (dated by TCRdb to the late 2010s). General notes on the study: Deep quantitative T cell receptor repertoire profiling was used in the study to track responses to a trivalent subunit inactivated influenza vaccine.

Preparation of the library involved RT-PCR. TCRdb records Illumina HiSeq 2500 as the sequencer. In-frame beta chains were kept once TCRdb had trimmed the public reads at Q25 with fastp and called clones with MiXCR. Every entry covers one CDR3 protein and lists the most common genes and DNA from its rows. The sample records some 190,000 distinct CDR3 sequences, about 15% of which are singletons. Approximately 25% of the sample rests with the top ten. This clonotype was counted only a few times. Its cognate antigen has yet to be identified. Base qualities are not at hand, and no much larger clone is one base apart. Broader findings and caveats from the paper: The authors suggested that each seasonal influenza vaccination may recruit only a limited number of new T cells.

Sequencing was performed on CD8+ T cells sorted from PBMCs, taken 5 to 6 days after vaccination. The sequence came from a man aged 45-60 years who received an inactivated influenza vaccine. Donor details come from another sample of the same person, matched by shared clones.

The CDR3 protein is CASSLTSEKQETQYF. The DNA sequence follows: TGTGCCAGCAGCTTAACTAGCGAAAAACAAGAGACCCAGTACTTC. The chain is assembled from TRBV13 and TRBJ2-5, and 7 bases in between align with TRBD2. The CDR3, cysteine through phenylalanine, is 15 amino acids long. The entry retains the CDR3 DNA only, 45 bases that are in frame from base 1. According to the germline V gene (reference sequence), CDR1 reads PRHDT and CDR2 reads FYEKMQ. Compared with germline, V lacks 2 bases and J lacks 2 bases; bases without a gene match: 5. Beyond the CDR3, the reference TRBV13 and TRBJ2-5 genes provide the residues; the full variable domain reads: AAGVIQSPRHLIKEKRETATLKCYPIPRHDTVYWYQQGPGQDPQFLISFYEKMQSDKGSIPDRFSAQQFSDYHSELNMSSLELGDSALYFCASSLTSEKQETQYFGPGTRLLVL.